The rows below give T cell receptor beta chains drawn from one sample of a study of patients and donors after allogeneic stem cell transplantation. TCRdb processed the RT-PCR reads anew with MiXCR; each CDR3 protein has one entry. Altogether roughly 21,000 distinct CDR3 sequences are present, 25% to 35% being singletons, with the ten largest covering more than 45%. Specimen: blood, either unsorted or a sorted T cell fraction (not recorded which). The source is a human donor who was either an allogeneic HSCT recipient or a stem cell or donor lymphocyte infusion donor (not recorded which). It is not recorded whose cells these are; they may come from a transplant donor. CDR3s include the opening cysteine and the closing phenylalanine or tryptophan. D genes are given only for firm matches. Not all rows give a size; the values are once, few, many and, for expanded clones, a class.

cdr3_aa cdr3_nt cdr3_length j_call v_call clone_size d_call
CASRRGLAEETQYF TGTGCCAGCAGACGGGGACTAGCAGAAGAGACCCAGTACTTC 14 TRBJ2-5 TRBV28 - TRBD2
CASSLSPLPFGNTIYF TGCGCCAGCAGCTTGTCTCCTCTTCCTTTTGGAAACACCATATATTTT 16 TRBJ1-3 TRBV5-1 few -
CASSEPGQVSVTEAFF TGTGCCAGCAGTGAGCCGGGACAGGTTAGCGTCACTGAAGCTTTCTTT 16 TRBJ1-1 TRBV25-1 - TRBD1
CASSSGRDREAFF TGCGCCAGCAGCTCGGGCCGGGACAGGGAAGCTTTCTTT 13 TRBJ1-1 TRBV5-1 - TRBD1
CSAETSGGRTDTQYF TGCAGCGCCGAGACTAGCGGGGGACGCACAGATACGCAGTATTTT 15 TRBJ2-3 TRBV29-1 few TRBD2
CASSQMLAGGETQYF TGCGCCAGCAGCCAAATGCTAGCGGGGGGGGAGACCCAGTACTTC 15 TRBJ2-5 TRBV4-3 - TRBD2
CSARVGTPSGNTIYF TGCAGTGCTAGAGTGGGGACCCCCTCTGGAAACACCATATATTTT 15 TRBJ1-3 TRBV20-1 - -
CSVAQGIYGYTF TGCAGCGTTGCACAGGGGATCTATGGCTACACCTTC 12 TRBJ1-2 TRBV29-1 many TRBD1
CASSLGRGVSNEQFF TGTGCCAGCAGCTTAGGCAGGGGGGTGTCCAATGAGCAGTTCTTC 15 TRBJ2-1 TRBV7-2 - -
CASSLTQGNTGELFF TGTGCCAGCAGCTTAACACAGGGAAACACCGGGGAGCTGTTTTTT 15 TRBJ2-2 TRBV7-9 few -
CACWTGNTEAFF TGTGCCTGTTGGACTGGGAACACTGAAGCTTTCTTT 12 TRBJ1-1 TRBV12-3/TRBV12-4 - -
CAWRGESNQPQHF TGTGCCTGGAGAGGGGAAAGCAATCAGCCCCAGCATTTT 13 TRBJ1-5 TRBV30 - -
CASSLTGARKTQYF TGTGCCAGCAGCTTAACCGGGGCTCGAAAGACCCAGTACTTC 14 TRBJ2-5 TRBV5-8 many -
CASSPLRLLAKNIQYF TGTGCCAGCAGCCCACTCAGGCTTCTAGCCAAAAACATTCAGTACTTC 16 TRBJ2-4 TRBV11-2 many -
CASSRGGTGSIQTQYF TGTGCCAGCAGTAGAGGTGGGACAGGGTCGATTCAGACCCAGTACTTC 16 TRBJ2-5 TRBV6-1 - TRBD1
CASSLGDPPRTNEKLFF TGCGCCAGCAGCTTGGGGGATCCCCCCCGAACTAATGAAAAACTGTTTTTT 17 TRBJ1-4 TRBV5-1 few -
CASSKELVNEGRVAFF TGTGCCAGCAGCAAAGAGCTGGTTAACGAGGGGCGGGTAGCTTTCTTT 16 TRBJ1-1 TRBV21-1 many -
CSAPWSNGETQYF TGCAGCGCACCCTGGTCCAACGGGGAGACCCAGTACTTC 13 TRBJ2-5 TRBV29-1 few -
CASIEGGETFF TGTGCCAGCATCGAAGGCGGGGAAACTTTCTTT 11 TRBJ1-1 TRBV12-3/TRBV12-4 medium-sized -
CASSLVDRVYGYTF TGTGCCAGCAGCTTAGTCGACAGGGTCTATGGCTACACCTTC 14 TRBJ1-2 TRBV7-9 - TRBD1
CSVEPLAVPYGYTF TGCAGCGTTGAGCCCCTGGCGGTCCCTTATGGCTACACCTTC 14 TRBJ1-2 TRBV29-1 - -
CASSQVAFYGYTF TGCGCCAGCAGCCAAGTGGCCTTCTATGGCTACACCTTC 13 TRBJ1-2 TRBV4-1 - -
CASSLGRAHQPQHF TGTGCCAGCAGCTTGGGCCGAGCCCATCAGCCCCAGCATTTT 14 TRBJ1-5 TRBV5-6 - -
CASRTGNSPLHF TGCGCCAGCAGAACCGGCAATTCACCCCTCCACTTT 12 TRBJ1-6 TRBV5-1 - -
CASCLPLYGYTF TGTGCCAGCTGTCTGCCCCTCTATGGCTACACCTTC 12 TRBJ1-2 TRBV6-6 - -
CAMRGTVNTEAFF TGTGCCATGAGGGGGACAGTGAACACTGAAGCTTTCTTT 13 TRBJ1-1 TRBV10-3 few TRBD1
CASSQVSRGNYGYTF TGCGCCAGCAGCCAAGTCTCCAGGGGCAACTATGGCTACACCTTC 15 TRBJ1-2 TRBV4-3 - -
CASSLGTGEDTQYF TGTGCCAGCAGTTTAGGGACAGGGGAAGATACGCAGTATTTT 14 TRBJ2-3 TRBV12-3/TRBV12-4 - TRBD1
CASSLERGQPQHF TGTGCCAGCAGTTTGGAGCGAGGTCAGCCCCAGCATTTT 13 TRBJ1-5 TRBV12-3/TRBV12-4 many -
CASSLDGGRNTEAFF TGTGCCAGCAGCTTGGATGGGGGCCGTAACACTGAAGCTTTCTTT 15 TRBJ1-1 TRBV5-5 many -
CASSFQPGTFGGLNTEAFF TGCGCCAGCAGCTTCCAACCCGGGACTTTCGGGGGATTGAACACTGAAGCTTTCTTT 19 TRBJ1-1 TRBV5-1 - -
CASSSYPGQEYNEQFF TGCGCCAGCAGCTCCTATCCGGGACAGGAGTACAATGAGCAGTTCTTC 16 TRBJ2-1 TRBV5-1 few TRBD1
CASSLGPPRGATNEKLFF TGTGCTAGCAGCTTGGGCCCCCCGAGGGGAGCGACTAATGAAAAACTGTTTTTT 18 TRBJ1-4 TRBV7-7 - -
CSVEDRTGDTQYF TGCAGCGTTGAAGATAGGACAGGGGATACGCAGTATTTT 13 TRBJ2-3 TRBV29-1 few TRBD1
CATSDPSGGLNNEQFF TGTGCCACCAGTGATCCCTCGGGGGGTCTCAACAATGAGCAGTTCTTC 16 TRBJ2-1 TRBV24-1 - TRBD2
CASVLAGGRADTQYF TGCGCCAGCGTGCTAGCGGGGGGCCGCGCAGATACGCAGTATTTT 15 TRBJ2-3 TRBV5-1 - TRBD2
CATGEGNQPQHF TGTGCCACCGGGGAGGGCAATCAGCCCCAGCATTTT 12 TRBJ1-5 TRBV24-1 many -
CASSLDRPRSYNEQFF TGTGCCAGCAGCTTAGACCGGCCACGCTCCTACAATGAGCAGTTCTTC 16 TRBJ2-1 TRBV7-2 - -
CSALRWQNQPQHF TGCAGTGCTTTGAGGTGGCAAAATCAGCCCCAGCATTTT 13 TRBJ1-5 TRBV20-1 many -
CASSPYGSGPTDTQYF TGTGCCAGCAGTCCGTATGGTAGCGGTCCCACAGATACGCAGTATTTT 16 TRBJ2-3 TRBV7-2 - -
CAISGATLDEQYF TGTGCCATCAGTGGGGCAACCTTGGACGAGCAGTACTTC 13 TRBJ2-7 TRBV10-3 few -
CASSLRDRGGQHF TGTGCCAGTTCTCTCCGGGACAGGGGTGGCCAGCATTTT 13 TRBJ1-5 TRBV19 - TRBD1
CSVGLESGNTIYF TGCAGCGTTGGCCTGGAATCTGGAAACACCATATATTTT 13 TRBJ1-3 TRBV29-1 many -
CASSYYDRQGRSPLHF TGTGCCAGCAGTTACTACGACCGACAGGGAAGGTCACCCCTCCACTTT 16 TRBJ1-6 TRBV6-5 few TRBD1
CASSSTGGDQPQHF TGCGCCAGCAGCTCGACAGGGGGGGATCAGCCCCAGCATTTT 14 TRBJ1-5 TRBV5-1 many TRBD1
CASSPQTGINSPLHF TGTGCCAGCAGTCCGCAGACAGGGATCAATTCACCCCTCCACTTT 15 TRBJ1-6 TRBV28 - TRBD1
CASSFTESGANVLTF TGTGCCAGCAGCTTCACGGAATCTGGGGCCAACGTCCTGACTTTC 15 TRBJ2-6 TRBV9 once -
CASSLGGGEAYEQYF TGTGCCAGCAGCTTGGGAGGGGGCGAAGCCTACGAGCAGTACTTC 15 TRBJ2-7 TRBV5-5 many TRBD1
CASRPWAYNEQFF TGTGCCAGCAGGCCGTGGGCCTACAATGAGCAGTTCTTC 13 TRBJ2-1 TRBV6-4 many -
CASSRGGNQPQHF TGTGCCAGCTCCCGGGGGGGCAATCAGCCCCAGCATTTT 13 TRBJ1-5 TRBV7-2 - -